This T cell receptor beta chain is from a study of T cells in localized non-small cell lung cancer. The germline gives CDR1 MNHNS, CDR2 SASEGT. This CDR3 contains 14 residues. The V end lost 0 bases, the J end lost 4 bases, and 9 bases lay between the germline ends. With respect to this clone: Its specificity is not known.

The protocol was immunoSEQ multiplex PCR, while the TCRdb copy is restricted to in-frame clones and leaves out a portion. The sample has 15,000 to 19,000 clones; about 89% are singletons. Points from the study as a whole: The highest T cell clonality was in uninvolved adjacent lung, above tumor. Sequencing involved a lone tumor region, leaving heterogeneity possible.

This clonotype originated in a male donor older than 55 with stage II lung adenocarcinoma. Here the sequenced sample was peripheral blood mononuclear cells, taken before any cancer treatment. V is TRBV6-1 and J is TRBJ1-2; perhaps TRBD1 as D (6 bases). Here the CDR3 reads CASSEAGGGYGYTF. The CDR3 DNA reads as TGTGCCAGCAGTGAAGCGGGAGGGGGCTATGGCTACACCTTC.